The 8 T cell receptor beta chains below come from one sample, sequenced in a study of cytomegalovirus exposure and HLA in healthy donors (dated by TCRdb to 2015 to 2018). Library preparation used the immunoSEQ multiplex PCR assay. TCRdb carries this immuneACCESS record with in-frame sequences only. Its versions omit some clonotypes, under half of them owing to an unresolved V gene in the studies checked, with the rest unexplained. The sample contains 190,000 or so clones, 84% of them found a single time. The top ten clones comprise 2.5% to 3% of the sample. Sequencing was performed on PBMCs. These receptors originate from a woman between 18 and 30 years old in good health and CMV-seropositive.

This chain connects TRBV5-1 to TRBJ1-4, with TRBD1 as a possible D gene (5 bases). Germline V gene data show CDR1 as SGHRS and CDR2 as YFSETQ. Trimming left V 0 bases short and J 2 bases short, with 11 bases between. The CDR3 is 16 residues long. This CDR3 reads CASSLGGAVTNEKLFF. CDR3 sequence (DNA): TGCGCCAGCAGCTTGGGGGGCGCGGTGACTAATGAAAAACTGTTTTTT. The full variable domain, in which reference TRBV5-1 and TRBJ1-4 provide the parts outside the CDR3, is KAGVTQTPRYLIKTRGQQVTLSCSPISGHRSVSWYQQTPGQGLQFLFEYFSETQRNKGNFPGRFSGRQFSNSRSEMNVSTLELGDSALYLCASSLGGAVTNEKLFFGSGTQLSVL.

The CDR3 loop reads CASSQDTGLVSYEQYF. The CDR3, as DNA: TGCGCCAGCAGCCAAGATACGGGACTAGTCTCCTACGAGCAGTACTTC. This chain connects TRBV4-1 to TRBJ2-7; 8 bases are a match to TRBD2. This CDR3 contains 16 residues. V was clipped by 0 bases and J by 0 bases; unmatched bases: 4. Per the germline V gene, CDR1 is MGHRA and CDR2 is YSYEKL.

V usage is TRBV29-1 and J usage is TRBJ1-2, with no clear D. The CDR3 loop spans 15 amino acids. Germline CDR1 is SQVTM and CDR2 is ANQGSEA. Trimming took 0 bases from V and 2 from J, leaving 13 bases between them. CDR3 DNA: TGCAGCGTTGAAGATCTGGAGGGAGTGAACTATGGCTACACCTTC. Its protein is CSVEDLEGVNYGYTF.

The chain employs TRBV2 and TRBJ1-3, with no clear D. Trimming took off 7 bases at V and 0 bases at J, with 13 bases between the two ends. Germline V gene data show CDR1 as SNHLY and CDR2 as FYNNEI. This CDR3 is built from 15 residues. The CDR3 coding sequence is TGTGCCAGCAATAGGGAGGACGGCTCTGGAAACACCATATATTTT. The encoded protein is CASNREDGSGNTIYF. Supplemented by reference TRBV2 and TRBJ1-3, the full variable domain reads EPEVTQTPSHQVTQMGQEVILRCVPISNHLYFYWYRQILGQKVEFLVSFYNNEISEKSEIFDDQFSVERPDGSNFTLKIRSTKLEDSAMYFCASNREDGSGNTIYFGEGSWLTVV.

This chain joins TRBV5-1 and TRBJ2-5, with D unclear. This CDR3 region has 13 residues. Germline values: CDR1 SGHRS, CDR2 YFSETQ. The ends were cut back, 0 bases at V and 5 bases at J, with 8 bases in the middle. The CDR3 here is CASSLVPLETQYF. CDR3 in DNA: TGCGCCAGCAGCTTGGTCCCTTTGGAGACCCAGTACTTC.

The chain couples TRBV2 to TRBJ1-5; no definite D call. V was trimmed by 6 bases and J by 3 bases, leaving 9 bases between them. Per the germline V gene, CDR1 is SNHLY and CDR2 is FYNNEI. The CDR3 covers 13 residues. The CDR3 sequence: CASSSQINQPQHF. As DNA, the CDR3 is TGTGCCAGCAGCTCGCAGATCAATCAGCCCCAGCATTTT.

This clone was observed once. This rearrangement joins TRBV6-5 to TRBJ1-2; no clear D. The CDR3 spans 15 residues. V lost 5 bases and J 1 base, leaving 14 bases between the germline ends. Germline loops: CDR1 MNHEY, CDR2 SVGAGI. The CDR3 bases are TGTGCCAGCAGTACCACGAGTCACAGTAACTATGGCTACACCTTC. This sequence encodes CASSTTSHSNYGYTF.

The chain is built from TRBV4-1 and TRBJ1-5; possibly TRBD1 for D (6 bases). The CDR3 is 14 amino acids. Germline V gene data show CDR1 as MGHRA and CDR2 as YSYEKL. Trimming shortened V by 0 bases and J by 4 bases, and 7 bases separated the two germline ends. This CDR3 reads CASSQERGNQPQHF. Written as DNA, the CDR3 is TGCGCCAGCAGCCAAGAGAGGGGGAATCAGCCCCAGCATTTT.